Below, one T cell receptor (beta chain) is given with its context. Its antigen is unidentified. Nobody among the patients had been given any treatment before thyroid surgery. The data were taken from a study of metastatic and nonmetastatic thyroid tumors. Study-wide background: Repertoires were compared across blood and tumor or nodule tissue from malignant and benign thyroid patients.

Original analysis: A papillary thyroid cancer distant-metastasis classifier was built from CDR3 differences across clinicopathological groups. TCRdb re-clonotyped the PCR reads through MiXCR. V and J calls and clone size were set by TCRdb, not the authors. The sample yields 15,000 to 20,000 clones, 25% to 30% seen once. Study conclusions and caveats: Within blood and tumor, benign nodules reportedly had significantly lower TCR beta diversity than malignant thyroid tumors did.

This receptor was taken from a male donor with papillary thyroid cancer or a benign thyroid nodule (not recorded which). Some clones in this sample may be carry-over from other donors' samples. Material: tumor tissue.

This CDR3 reads CASSPGQVSYEQYF. The CDR3 nucleotides read TGTGCCAGCAGCCCCGGACAGGTTTCCTACGAGCAGTACTTC. The gene calls are TRBV11-1 and TRBJ2-7; TRBD1 matches at 7 bases. Looked up from germline, CDR1 is SGHAT and CDR2 is FQDESV (reference sequence). The CDR3 runs to 14 residues. After removal of 5 bases from V and 1 base from J, the junction contained 5 bases not matched to a gene.